This T cell receptor beta chain is drawn from a study of shared clonotypes between healthy human individuals. Study-level information: Per donor, three plates held CD4 naive cells, three held CD4 memory, two held CD8 naive and one held CD8 memory.

Naive CD45RA+ and memory CD45RA-negative subsets were split from CD4+ cells. General study points: Naive CD4 clonotypes overlapped across several donors at roughly 5%. Larger estimated richness was generally seen in naive subsets than in memory subsets.

Comments on this clone: Its antigen is unidentified.

The CDR3 contains 15 residues. V shed 3 bases, J shed 5 bases, and the junction held 5 bases outside the gene matches. The germline V gene has CDR1 SGHRS and CDR2 YFSETQ. Libraries were prepared by immunoSEQ multiplex PCR; TCRdb keeps only in-frame clonotypes and omits some of them. Of a few hundred thousand clones listed, less than 85% are singletons. Material: memory CD4+ T cells sorted from blood. The subset was: CD45RA-negative fraction. The V call is TRBV5-1, the J call TRBJ2-3; 11 bases agree with TRBD1. The TCR sequence derives from a man aged 30-40 years in good health. The CDR3 here is CASSYRDRGRDTQYF. CDR3 sequence (DNA): TGCGCCAGCAGCTACAGGGACAGGGGGAGAGATACGCAGTATTTT. Supplemented by reference TRBV5-1 and TRBJ2-3, the full variable domain reads KAGVTQTPRYLIKTRGQQVTLSCSPISGHRSVSWYQQTPGQGLQFLFEYFSETQRNKGNFPGRFSGRQFSNSRSEMNVSTLELGDSALYLCASSYRDRGRDTQYFGPGTRLTVL.